Listed below are T cell receptor beta chains from one sample, sequenced in a study of technical replicates of blood from several donors. Here immunoSEQ multiplex PCR was the method, and the copy in TCRdb shows in-frame clones only, minus some. The sample holds under 80,000 clones; just under 97% are singletons and the top ten take over 0.2%. Sequencing input: T cells isolated from PBMCs. The origin of the receptors is a human donor in good health. Both conserved end residues are part of each CDR3. The order of the fields is D gene, clone size, CDR3 length, V gene, J gene, CDR3 protein, CDR3 DNA. A D gene is named only where the DNA matches it firmly. Clone size is stated in some rows and not others, as once, few, many or a class when expanded.

>TRBD1|-|15|TRBV5-1|TRBJ1-1
CASSWGTGMNTEAFF
TGCGCCAGCAGCTGGGGGACAGGGATGAACACTGAAGCTTTCTTT
>TRBD2|-|15|TRBV10-3|TRBJ2-3
CAISDQRGRTDTQYF
TGTGCCATCAGTGACCAGCGGGGGCGCACAGATACGCAGTATTTT
>-|few|14|TRBV2|TRBJ1-1
CATPRGYMNTEAFF
TGTGCCACCCCCAGGGGATACATGAACACTGAAGCTTTCTTT
>-|-|14|TRBV6-1|TRBJ2-7
CASAETGGTYEQYF
TGTGCCAGCGCTGAGACAGGAGGAACCTACGAGCAGTACTTC
>TRBD1|-|15|TRBV19|TRBJ2-7
CASSPGQGVLHEQYF
TGTGCCAGTAGTCCGGGACAGGGGGTCTTGCACGAGCAGTACTTC
>TRBD1|once|14|TRBV6-1|TRBJ1-2
CASSDADRGQSYTF
TGTGCCAGCAGTGATGCAGACAGGGGCCAGAGCTACACCTTC
>TRBD2|-|15|TRBV6-1|TRBJ2-5
CASSVLAGVQETQYF
TGTGCCAGCAGTGTATTAGCGGGAGTCCAAGAGACCCAGTACTTC
>-|-|13|TRBV6-4|TRBJ1-1
CASRREGSTEAFF
TGTGCCAGCAGGCGGGAAGGGAGCACTGAAGCTTTCTTT
>-|-|11|TRBV5-1|TRBJ1-2
CASSTGYGYTF
TGCGCCAGCAGCACCGGCTATGGCTACACCTTC
>-|once|12|TRBV2|TRBJ1-5
CASRDGNQPQHF
TGTGCCAGCCGTGACGGCAATCAGCCCCAGCATTTT
>-|-|14|TRBV2|TRBJ1-5
CASTLEGSNQPQHF
TGTGCCAGCACCTTGGAGGGTAGCAATCAGCCCCAGCATTTT
>-|-|16|TRBV2|TRBJ2-1
CASIQRVHRSYNEQFF
TGTGCCAGCATTCAGAGGGTCCACCGCTCCTACAATGAGCAGTTCTTC
>-|-|16|TRBV7-6|TRBJ2-5
CASSNPAGGGEETQYF
TGTGCCAGCAGCAACCCCGCCGGGGGAGGCGAAGAGACCCAGTACTTC
>TRBD2|-|16|TRBV2|TRBJ2-5
CASSDFGLAGFETQYF
TGTGCCAGCAGTGATTTCGGACTAGCGGGATTCGAGACCCAGTACTTC
>TRBD1|-|15|TRBV6-5|TRBJ2-5
CASSSWTGPQETQYF
TGTGCCAGCAGTTCCTGGACAGGGCCACAAGAGACCCAGTACTTC
>-|-|16|TRBV27|TRBJ2-1
CASSSSAESSYNEQFF
TGTGCCAGCAGTTCATCCGCGGAGAGCTCCTACAATGAGCAGTTCTTC
>TRBD2|once|13|TRBV6-5|TRBJ2-7
CASSFAGVREQYF
TGTGCCAGCAGTTTTGCGGGAGTAAGAGAGCAGTACTTC
>-|-|13|TRBV10-3|TRBJ1-2
CAISDTGIGGYTF
TGTGCCATCAGTGACACAGGGATCGGTGGCTACACCTTC
>TRBD1|-|15|TRBV6-6|TRBJ2-7
CASSSNRDRSYEQYF
TGTGCCAGCAGTTCCAACCGGGACAGGTCCTACGAGCAGTACTTC
>TRBD1|-|16|TRBV18|TRBJ1-5
CASSPRTGASNQPQHF
TGTGCCAGCTCACCCAGGACAGGGGCGAGCAATCAGCCCCAGCATTTT
>TRBD1|-|21|TRBV10-1|TRBJ1-5
CASPDRDGGNGGLYSNQPQHF
TGCGCCAGCCCGGACAGGGACGGAGGGAACGGGGGGCTATATAGCAATCAGCCCCAGCATTTT
>-|-|11|TRBV5-1|TRBJ2-5
CASSPGETQYF
TGCGCCAGCAGCCCGGGGGAGACCCAGTACTTC
>-|-|15|TRBV18|TRBJ1-1
CASSPIEGVSTEAFF
TGTGCCAGCTCTCCCATCGAGGGGGTGAGTACTGAAGCTTTCTTT
>-|once|12|TRBV7-9|TRBJ1-1
CASNLAGTEAFF
TGTGCCAGCAACCTGGCGGGCACTGAAGCTTTCTTT
>-|-|14|TRBV11-2|TRBJ1-2
CASSLDLGLSGYTF
TGTGCCAGCAGCTTAGACCTTGGACTTAGTGGCTACACCTTC
>TRBD2|-|16|TRBV6-4|TRBJ2-1
CASSDGRAGGSDEQFF
TGTGCCAGCAGTGACGGCCGAGCGGGAGGATCTGATGAGCAGTTCTTC
>-|-|13|TRBV30|TRBJ2-6
CAWSVLLNNVLTF
TGTGCCTGGAGTGTACTGTTAAACAACGTCCTGACTTTC
>-|-|14|TRBV9|TRBJ2-7
CASSVGGGDYEQYF
TGTGCCAGCAGCGTAGGGGGGGGCGACTACGAGCAGTACTTC
>TRBD1|-|14|TRBV6-1|TRBJ1-1
CASRDGQVLTEAFF
TGTGCCAGCCGCGATGGACAGGTTTTAACTGAAGCTTTCTTT
>TRBD2|once|15|TRBV6-5|TRBJ2-1
CASSLLAGGSNEQFF
TGTGCCAGCAGCCTACTAGCGGGGGGATCCAATGAGCAGTTCTTC
>TRBD2|once|15|TRBV19|TRBJ2-5
CASSIAGGPRETQYF
TGTGCCAGTAGTATCGCGGGAGGGCCACGAGAGACCCAGTACTTC
>-|once|13|TRBV19|TRBJ2-2
CASSIDTGGELFF
TGTGCCAGTAGTATAGATACTGGCGGGGAGCTGTTTTTT
>-|-|15|TRBV4-1|TRBJ1-5
CASSQEQRKNQPQHF
TGCGCCAGCAGCCAAGAGCAGAGGAAAAATCAGCCCCAGCATTTT